The 18 T cell receptor beta chains below come from one sample, sequenced in a study of blood T cell repertoires in COVID-19. Profiling relied on immunoSEQ multiplex PCR, and the TCRdb table lists in-frame clones only, not all of them. Among some 240,000 clones listed, around three quarters were seen once. Material: peripheral blood. These receptors were obtained from a woman in her 70s with acute or convalescent COVID-19.

This clone appeared a single time. The chain uses TRBV5-6 and TRBJ2-7; D possibly corresponds to TRBD1 (6 bases). Germline loops: CDR1 SGHDT, CDR2 YYEEEE. The CDR3 spans 16 residues. V was shortened by 2 bases and J by 3 bases, with 18 bases between the two germline ends. CDR3 bases: TGTGCCAGCAGCTTCCCCGGACAGCGATCTATCTACGAGCAGTACTTC. Protein: CASSFPGQRSIYEQYF.

The chain joins TRBV18 to TRBJ2-7; D is uncertain. V lost 8 bases and J lost 7, with 18 bases in between. The CDR3 is 13 residues long. CDR1 and CDR2 (germline): KGHSH, LQKENI. DNA for the CDR3: TGTGCCAGCGGCCCCACCTCTTGGCGGGAGCAGTACGTC. Its translation is CASGPTSWREQYV.

The chain joins TRBV6-4 to TRBJ2-3; D is ambiguous. V lost 2 bases and J 4 bases, leaving 7 bases between the germline ends. Germline V gene sequence: CDR1 MRHNA, CDR2 SNTAGT. There are 13 residues in the CDR3. The CDR3 reads CASSDPQSDTQYF. The CDR3, as DNA: TGTGCCAGCAGTGACCCTCAGTCAGATACGCAGTATTTT.

The rearrangement uses TRBV5-1 and TRBJ1-3, with D unresolved. CDR3 length equals 16 residues. V lost 1 base, J lost 0 bases, and 11 bases lay in between. Germline CDR1 is SGHRS and CDR2 is YFSETQ. Written as DNA, the CDR3 is TGCGCCAGCAGCTTGCGGCAGGTCAGCTCTGGAAACACCATATATTTT. Amino acids: CASSLRQVSSGNTIYF.

This clone was observed a handful of times. The chain uses TRBV7-3 and TRBJ2-1; 9 nucleotides line up with TRBD2. The CDR3 consists of 15 residues. CDR1 is SGHTA and CDR2 is FQGTGA in the germline V gene. The junction had 11 bases not matched to a gene; V was cut back by 5 bases and J by 9 bases. CDR3 region: CASSHGTSNDGEQFF. The CDR3 DNA reads TGTGCCAGCAGCCACGGGACTAGCAATGACGGTGAGCAGTTCTTC.

This clone was seen just once. The chain couples TRBV7-9 to TRBJ2-4; 7 positions match TRBD1. This CDR3 spans 12 amino acids. The V and J ends lost 3 bases and 13 bases, in that order; junction bases with no gene match: 6. Germline CDR1 reads SEHNR; CDR2 reads FQNEAQ (reference sequence). The chain's CDR3 is CASSLGTETQYF. The DNA of the CDR3 is TGTGCCAGCAGCTTGGGGACAGAGACGCAGTACTTC.

The chain has TRBV9 and TRBJ2-1; D is possibly TRBD2 (5 bases). The V end lost 0 bases, the J end lost 6 bases, and 13 bases lay between the germline ends. Germline-derived CDR1 and CDR2 are SGDLS and YYNGEE. This CDR3 is built from 15 residues. CDR3: CASSVGSVGGNEQFF. CDR3 DNA sequence: TGTGCCAGCAGCGTAGGGAGCGTCGGAGGCAATGAGCAGTTCTTC.

The chain couples TRBV2 to TRBJ2-5, with D perhaps TRBD1 (5 bases). Germline CDR1 reads SNHLY; CDR2 reads FYNNEI. CDR3 size: 12 residues. V was trimmed by 3 bases and J by 13 bases, leaving 15 bases between them. CDR3: CASSDSRAWGYF. The DNA of the CDR3 is TGTGCCAGCAGTGATTCCAGGGCCTGGGGGTACTTC.

The V gene is TRBV5-1, the J gene TRBJ1-2, with D maybe TRBD1 (5 bases). Per the germline V gene, CDR1 is SGHRS and CDR2 is YFSETQ. The CDR3 spans 14 residues. The germline V and J ends were trimmed by 7 bases and 0 bases, with 13 bases remaining between them. The CDR3 reads CASFAGGSNYGYTF. The CDR3 bases are TGCGCCAGCTTCGCCGGGGGATCTAACTATGGCTACACCTTC.

This clone was seen only a few times. The chain couples TRBV7-2 to TRBJ2-5; D might be TRBD1 (6 bases). V dropped 5 bases and J dropped 2 bases, with 12 bases sitting between them. Germline V gene data show CDR1 as SGHTA and CDR2 as FQGNSA. CDR3 length: 14 residues. CDR3 sequence (DNA): TGTGCCAGCAGCCACTATGACAGGCAAGAGACCCAGTACTTC. Residues: CASSHYDRQETQYF.

The chain is built from TRBV7-3 and TRBJ2-5; 9 bases match TRBD2. The CDR3 loop spans 17 amino acids. Germline CDR1 is SGHTA and CDR2 is FQGTGA. The V and J ends lost 5 bases and 5 bases, in that order; junction bases with no gene match: 15. The CDR3 DNA follows: TGTGCCAGCAGCCCTCACCCGGGCCTAGCGGGAAGGGAGACCCAGTACTTC. Translated: CASSPHPGLAGRETQYF.

The genes are TRBV19 and TRBJ2-2, with 8 positions matching TRBD1. Germline-derived CDR1 and CDR2 are LNHDA and SQIVND (reference sequence). The trim removed 10 bases at V and 4 bases at J, leaving 11 bases unmatched. CDR3 length equals 15 residues. Written as DNA, the CDR3 is TGTGCCACCCAAACCGCAGGGGGCGGCACCGGGGAGCTGTTTTTT. As protein: CATQTAGGGTGELFF.

This clone was seen once. The CDR3: CASSGTGLSSYEQYF. The CDR3 DNA sequence: TGTGCCAGCAGCGGGACAGGTCTAAGCTCCTACGAGCAGTACTTC. The rearrangement joins TRBV27 to TRBJ2-7; 8 positions match TRBD1. Per the germline V gene, CDR1 is MNHEY and CDR2 is SMNVEV (reference sequence). This CDR3 contains 15 residues. V was pared by 6 bases and J by 0 bases, with 7 bases of the junction left unmatched.

This chain joins TRBV3-1 (or the pseudogene TRBV3-2) and TRBJ2-5; 9 positions agree with TRBD2. V lost 4 bases to trimming and J lost 1 base; unmatched junction nucleotides: 1. Per the germline V gene, CDR1 is LGHDT and CDR2 is YNNKEL (reference sequence). The CDR3 extends over 14 amino acids. Here the CDR3 DNA reads TGTGCCAGCAGCCTTAGCGGGGGCCAAGAGACCCAGTACTTC. Its translation is CASSLSGGQETQYF.

The V call is TRBV14, the J call TRBJ2-5, with D tentatively TRBD1 (6 bases). CDR3 size: 15 residues. V was pared by 3 bases and J by 5 bases, with 16 bases between. The germline CDR1 and CDR2 sequences are SGHDN and FVKESK. CDR3 in amino acids: CASSQILSGAETQYF. CDR3 nucleotide sequence: TGTGCCAGCAGCCAGATCCTCTCAGGGGCGGAGACCCAGTACTTC.

This sequence joins TRBV6-1 and TRBJ2-7; possible D gene TRBD1, 6 bases. The germline V and J ends were trimmed by 2 bases and 1 base, with 12 bases remaining between them. CDR1 MNHNS and CDR2 SASEGT come from the germline V gene. This CDR3 comprises 15 residues. The CDR3 spells CASSEQGMGSYEQYV. The CDR3 DNA sequence: TGTGCCAGCAGTGAACAGGGGATGGGTTCCTACGAGCAGTACGTC.

The rearrangement links TRBV11-2 to TRBJ2-7; 8 bases match TRBD2. This CDR3 region has 16 residues. Per the germline V gene, CDR1 is SGHAT and CDR2 is FQNNGV. V lost 2 bases, J lost 2 bases, and 8 bases stayed unmatched. The CDR3 DNA sequence: TGTGCCAGCAGCTTAAGCCCGGGGGGGGCTACCTACGAGCAGTACTTC. It yields the protein CASSLSPGGATYEQYF.

J is TRBJ2-7 and V is TRBV9; 7 bases agree with TRBD2. V was clipped by 2 bases and J by 0 bases; unmatched bases: 5. Germline lookup yields CDR1 SGDLS and CDR2 YYNGEE. The CDR3 loop spans 15 amino acids. CDR3: CASSVLGGSSYEQYF. The DNA for the CDR3 is TGTGCCAGCAGCGTTCTGGGGGGGTCCTCCTACGAGCAGTACTTC.